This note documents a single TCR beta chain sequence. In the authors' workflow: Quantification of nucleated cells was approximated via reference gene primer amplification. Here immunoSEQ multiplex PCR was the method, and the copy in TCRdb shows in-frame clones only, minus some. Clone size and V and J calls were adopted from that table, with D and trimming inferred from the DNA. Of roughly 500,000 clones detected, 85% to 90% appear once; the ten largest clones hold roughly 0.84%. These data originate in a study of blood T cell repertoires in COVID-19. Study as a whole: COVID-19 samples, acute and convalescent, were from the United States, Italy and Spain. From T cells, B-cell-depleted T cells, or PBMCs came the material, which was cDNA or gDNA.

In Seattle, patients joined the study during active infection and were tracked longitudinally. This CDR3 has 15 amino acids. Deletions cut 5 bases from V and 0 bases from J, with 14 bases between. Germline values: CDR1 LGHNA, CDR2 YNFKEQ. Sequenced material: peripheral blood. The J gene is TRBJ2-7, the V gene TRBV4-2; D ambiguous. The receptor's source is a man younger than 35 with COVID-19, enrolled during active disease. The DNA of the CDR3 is TGTGCCAGCAGCGAAAGCGAGGCCCTCTCCTACGAGCAGTACTTC. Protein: CASSESEALSYEQYF.